This paragraph reports one T cell receptor (beta chain). Ten or more counts support this clonotype. What antigen it recognizes has not been identified. No much larger clone exists at a distance of one base, and base qualities are not known. The CDR3 runs 15 residues from the cysteine to the phenylalanine. Only CDR3 DNA is held: 45 bases, read in frame from base 1. CDR1 and CDR2, per the germline V gene, are SGHRS and YFSETQ. The germline ends are 11 bases apart after V is trimmed by 4 bases and J by 1 base. The library came from PCR. TCRdb shows the sequencer as Illumina HiSeq 2500. Molecular barcoding was employed in the preparation of TCR libraries, with unique molecular identifiers being used to normalize TCRbeta repertoire quantification. TCRdb trimmed the raw reads at Q25, called clones with MiXCR and kept productive beta chains. Every entry covers one CDR3 protein and lists the most common genes and DNA from its rows. The sample contains more than 200,000 distinct CDR3 sequences, 9.7% of them found a single time. 5% to 6% of the sample lies in the top ten.

This specimen comes from a study of T-cell reconstitution after alpha-beta-depleted transplantation in children (dated by TCRdb to 2016 to 2018). Regarding the research as a whole: Using TCR repertoire profiling, the study followed T-cell immune reconstitution in a quantitative way in children after TCRalphabeta/CD19-depleted allogeneic hematopoietic cell transplantation.

The rearrangement combines TRBV5-1 with TRBJ2-2, with the identity of the D gene unclear. The source is a human donor who donated a stem cell graft to a child with SCID. Sample: PBMCs from the stem cell graft donor, taken from the stem cell graft. The CDR3 amino acid sequence is: CASSLEHQNTGELFF. The DNA sequence is given as TGCGCCAGCAGCCTCGAACACCAGAACACCGGGGAGCTGTTTTTT.